This T cell receptor (beta chain) was captured by sequencing in a study of blood T cell repertoires in COVID-19. Study in general: From T cells, B-cell-depleted T cells, or PBMCs came the material, which was cDNA or gDNA.

In the source study's methods: Cell counts per sample came from amplifying reference gene primers. The assay was immunoSEQ multiplex PCR, and TCRdb's table has in-frame clones only and misses some. The DNA was the basis for D and trimming; V, J and clone size are from that table. The sample includes about 250,000 clones, 82% of them seen just once. Germline CDR1 is MNHEY and CDR2 is SVGAGI. V lost 6 bases to trimming and J lost 7 bases, with 9 bases between them. This CDR3 region has 11 residues. The chain recombines TRBV6-5 with TRBJ1-2; possibly TRBD1 for D (6 bases). Sequencing was done on a sample of PBMCs or T cells enriched from blood (not recorded which). This clonotype was sampled from a man aged 35-49 years who had been exposed to COVID-19. The CDR3 region is CASSPGAGYTF. CDR3 sequence (DNA): TGTGCCAGCAGCCCAGGGGCTGGCTACACCTTC.